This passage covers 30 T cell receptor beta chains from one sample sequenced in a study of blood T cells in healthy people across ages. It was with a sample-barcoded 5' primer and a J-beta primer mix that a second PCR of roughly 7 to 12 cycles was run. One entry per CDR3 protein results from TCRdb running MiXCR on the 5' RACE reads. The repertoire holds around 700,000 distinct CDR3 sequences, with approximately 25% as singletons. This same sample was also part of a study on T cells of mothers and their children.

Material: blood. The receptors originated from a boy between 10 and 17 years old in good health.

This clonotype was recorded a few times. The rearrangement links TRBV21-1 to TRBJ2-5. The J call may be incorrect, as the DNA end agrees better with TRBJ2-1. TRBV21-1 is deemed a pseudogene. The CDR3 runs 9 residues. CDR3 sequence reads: CASNNEQFF. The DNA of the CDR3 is TGTGCCAGCAACAACGAGCAGTTCTTC.

The CDR3 DNA reads TGTGCCAGCAGCCAGACTAGCGGGGTAGAAGAGACCCAGTACTTC. It is translated as CASSQTSGVEETQYF. This rearrangement joins TRBV6-6 to TRBJ2-5; 11 bases agree with TRBD2. Germline V gene sequence: CDR1 MNHNY, CDR2 SVGAGI (reference sequence). This CDR3 contains 15 residues. V trimming: 6 bases; J trimming: 3 bases; junction bases outside the gene matches: 6.

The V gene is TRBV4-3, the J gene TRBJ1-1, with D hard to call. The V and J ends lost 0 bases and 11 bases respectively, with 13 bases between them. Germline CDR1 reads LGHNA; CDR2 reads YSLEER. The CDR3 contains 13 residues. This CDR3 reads CASSQETLSEAFF. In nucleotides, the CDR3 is TGCGCCAGCAGCCAAGAAACACTCTCGGAGGCTTTCTTT.

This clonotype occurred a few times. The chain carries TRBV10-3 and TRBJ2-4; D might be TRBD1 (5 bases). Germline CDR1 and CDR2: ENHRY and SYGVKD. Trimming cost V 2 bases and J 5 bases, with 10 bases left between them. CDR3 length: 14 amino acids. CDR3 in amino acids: CAISEGQGENIQYF. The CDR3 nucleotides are TGTGCCATCAGTGAGGGTCAGGGTGAAAACATTCAGTACTTC.

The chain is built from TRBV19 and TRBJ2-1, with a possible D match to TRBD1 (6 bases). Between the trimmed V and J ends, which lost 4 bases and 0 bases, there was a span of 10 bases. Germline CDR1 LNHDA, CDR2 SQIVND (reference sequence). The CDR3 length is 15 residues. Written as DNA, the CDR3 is TGTGCCAGTAGTAAGGCAGGGGCCTCCTACAATGAGCAGTTCTTC. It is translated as CASSKAGASYNEQFF.

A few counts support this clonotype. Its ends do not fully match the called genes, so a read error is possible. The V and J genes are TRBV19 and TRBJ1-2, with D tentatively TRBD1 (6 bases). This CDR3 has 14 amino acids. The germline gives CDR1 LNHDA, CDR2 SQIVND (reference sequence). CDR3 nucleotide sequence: TGTGCCAGTAGTCTAGACAGGCCCTTATATGGCTACACCTTC. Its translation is CASSLDRPLYGYTF.

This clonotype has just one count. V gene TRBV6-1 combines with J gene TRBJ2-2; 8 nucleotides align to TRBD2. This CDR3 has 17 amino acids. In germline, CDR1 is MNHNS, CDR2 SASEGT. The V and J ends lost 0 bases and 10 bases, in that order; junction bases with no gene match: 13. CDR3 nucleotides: TGTGCCAGCAGTGAAGCTAGGCTGCGGGGGGCGCTGGAGGAGCTGTTTTTT. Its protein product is CASSEARLRGALEELFF.

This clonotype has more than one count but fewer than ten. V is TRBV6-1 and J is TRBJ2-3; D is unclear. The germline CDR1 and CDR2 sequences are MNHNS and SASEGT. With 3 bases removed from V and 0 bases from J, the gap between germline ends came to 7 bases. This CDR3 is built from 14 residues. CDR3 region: CASSDLSSTDTQYF. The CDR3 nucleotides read TGTGCCAGCAGTGATCTGTCAAGCACAGATACGCAGTATTTT.

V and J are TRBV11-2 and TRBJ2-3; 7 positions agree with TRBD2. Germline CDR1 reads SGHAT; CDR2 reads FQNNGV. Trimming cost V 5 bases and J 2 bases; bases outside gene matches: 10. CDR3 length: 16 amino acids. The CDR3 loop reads CASSIGASGYTDTQYF. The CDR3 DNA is TGTGCCAGCAGCATAGGGGCTAGCGGTTACACAGATACGCAGTATTTT. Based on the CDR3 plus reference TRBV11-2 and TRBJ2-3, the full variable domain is EAGVAQSPRYKIIEKRQSVAFWCNPISGHATLYWYQQILGQGPKLLIQFQNNGVVDDSQLPKDRFSAERLKGVDSTLKIQPAKLEDSAVYLCASSIGASGYTDTQYFGPGTRLTVL.

As DNA, the CDR3 is TGTGCCAGCAGCCCCAGAGGGACTTCTGGTCGGTACGAGCAGTACTTC. Its protein product is CASSPRGTSGRYEQYF. This sequence joins TRBV3-1 and TRBJ2-7; D is possibly TRBD2 (6 bases). The CDR3 length is 16 residues. Germline values: CDR1 LGHDT, CDR2 YNNKEL (reference sequence). The V end was cut by 4 bases, the J end by 4 bases, with 20 bases between.

The CDR3 DNA follows: TGTGCCAGCAGTTACCTAGGACGGGTAGGGAAGGAGACCCAGTACTTC. Encoded protein: CASSYLGRVGKETQYF. The V and J genes are TRBV6-5 and TRBJ2-5; D remains ambiguous. Trimming stripped 2 bases from V and 5 bases from J, with 18 bases between. The CDR3 covers 16 residues. The germline CDR1 and CDR2 sequences are MNHEY and SVGAGI.

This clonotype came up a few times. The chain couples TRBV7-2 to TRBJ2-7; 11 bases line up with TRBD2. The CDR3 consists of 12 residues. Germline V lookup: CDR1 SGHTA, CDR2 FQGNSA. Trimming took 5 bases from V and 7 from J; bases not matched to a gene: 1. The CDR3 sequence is CASSRLAGEQYF. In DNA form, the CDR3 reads TGTGCCAGCAGCCGACTAGCGGGGGAGCAGTACTTC. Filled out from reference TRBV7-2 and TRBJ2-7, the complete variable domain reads GAGVSQSPSNKVTEKGKDVELRCDPISGHTALYWYRQSLGQGLEFLIYFQGNSAPDKSGLPSDRFSAERTGGSVSTLTIQRTQQEDSAVYLCASSRLAGEQYFGPGTRLTVT.

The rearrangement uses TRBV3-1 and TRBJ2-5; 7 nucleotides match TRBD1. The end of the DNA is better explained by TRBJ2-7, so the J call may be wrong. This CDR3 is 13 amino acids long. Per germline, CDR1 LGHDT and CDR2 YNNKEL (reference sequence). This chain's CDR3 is CASSQGDRDEQYF. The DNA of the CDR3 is TGTGCCAGCAGCCAAGGGGACAGAGACGAGCAGTACTTC.

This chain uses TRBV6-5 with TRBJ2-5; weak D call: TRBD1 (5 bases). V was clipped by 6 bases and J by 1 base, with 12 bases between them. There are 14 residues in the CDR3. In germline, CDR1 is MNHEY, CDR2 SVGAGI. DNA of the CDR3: TGTGCCAGCAGGGGGTCAGGGTTCCAAGAGACCCAGTACTTC. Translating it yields CASRGSGFQETQYF.

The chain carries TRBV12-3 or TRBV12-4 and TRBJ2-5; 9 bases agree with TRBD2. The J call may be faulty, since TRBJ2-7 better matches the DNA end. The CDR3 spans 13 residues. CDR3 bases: TGTGCCAGCACCCGGGGACTAGCTTACGAGCAGTACTTC. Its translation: CASTRGLAYEQYF.

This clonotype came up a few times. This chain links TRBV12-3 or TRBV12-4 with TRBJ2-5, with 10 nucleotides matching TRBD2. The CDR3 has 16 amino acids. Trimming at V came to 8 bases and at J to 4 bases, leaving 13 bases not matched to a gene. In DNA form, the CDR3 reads TGTGCCAGCTCCATCAGGGCTAGCGGGGGTGGAGAGACCCAGTACTTC. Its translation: CASSIRASGGGETQYF.

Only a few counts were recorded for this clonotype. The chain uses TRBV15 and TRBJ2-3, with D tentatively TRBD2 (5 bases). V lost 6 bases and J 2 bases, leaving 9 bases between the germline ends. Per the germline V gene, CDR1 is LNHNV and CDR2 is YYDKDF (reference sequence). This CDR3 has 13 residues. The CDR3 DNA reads TGTGCCACCAGTCTCGGGAACACAGATACGCAGTATTTT. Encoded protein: CATSLGNTDTQYF. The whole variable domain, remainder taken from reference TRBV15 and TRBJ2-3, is DAMVIQNPRYQVTQFGKPVTLSCSQTLNHNVMYWYQQKSSQAPKLLFHYYDKDFNNEADTPDNFQSRRPNTSFCFLDIRSPGLGDTAMYLCATSLGNTDTQYFGPGTRLTVL.

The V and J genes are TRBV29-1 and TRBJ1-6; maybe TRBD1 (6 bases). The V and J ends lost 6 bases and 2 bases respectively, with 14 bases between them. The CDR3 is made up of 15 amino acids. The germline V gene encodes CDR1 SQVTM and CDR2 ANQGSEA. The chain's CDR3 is CSVPPGGPYNSPLHF. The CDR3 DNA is TGCAGCGTCCCCCCTGGGGGCCCCTATAATTCACCCCTCCACTTT.

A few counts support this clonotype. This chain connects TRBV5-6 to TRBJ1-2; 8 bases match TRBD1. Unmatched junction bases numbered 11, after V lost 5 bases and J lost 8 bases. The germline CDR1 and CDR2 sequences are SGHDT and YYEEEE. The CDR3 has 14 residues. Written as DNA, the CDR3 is TGTGCCAGCAGAGGACAGGGAGGATCTAGCGGCTACACCTTC. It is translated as CASRGQGGSSGYTF.

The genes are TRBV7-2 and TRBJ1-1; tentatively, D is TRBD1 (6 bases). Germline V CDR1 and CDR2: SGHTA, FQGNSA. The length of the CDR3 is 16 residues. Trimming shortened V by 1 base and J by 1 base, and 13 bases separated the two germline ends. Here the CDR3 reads CASSLVVRGRNTEAFF. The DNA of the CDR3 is TGTGCCAGCAGCTTAGTCGTGAGGGGGAGGAACACTGAAGCTTTCTTT.

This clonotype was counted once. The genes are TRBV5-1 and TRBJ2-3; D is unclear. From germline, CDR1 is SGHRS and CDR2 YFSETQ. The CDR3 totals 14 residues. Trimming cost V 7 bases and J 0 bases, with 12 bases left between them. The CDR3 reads CASVGGTSTDTQYF. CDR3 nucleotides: TGCGCCAGCGTTGGCGGTACTAGCACAGATACGCAGTATTTT.

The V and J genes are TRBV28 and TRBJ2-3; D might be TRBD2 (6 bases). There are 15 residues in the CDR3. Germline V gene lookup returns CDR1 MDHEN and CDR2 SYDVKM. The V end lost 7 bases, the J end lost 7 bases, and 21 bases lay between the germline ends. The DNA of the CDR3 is TGTGCCAGCACCAAAAGTGCGGGGCTAGTGAATACGCAGTATTTT. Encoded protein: CASTKSAGLVNTQYF.

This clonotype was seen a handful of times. This CDR3 reads CASSQVVYGTGELFF. The CDR3 bases are TGCGCCAGCAGCCAAGTTGTTTACGGCACCGGGGAGCTGTTTTTT. The genes are TRBV4-3 and TRBJ2-2; the D is unclear. Trimming left V 1 base short and J 4 bases short, with 10 bases between. From germline, CDR1 is LGHNA and CDR2 YSLEER. This CDR3 comprises 15 residues.

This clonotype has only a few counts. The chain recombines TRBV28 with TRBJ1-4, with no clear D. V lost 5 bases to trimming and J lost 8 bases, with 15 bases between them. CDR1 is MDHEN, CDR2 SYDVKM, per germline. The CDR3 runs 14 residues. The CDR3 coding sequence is TGTGCCAGCAGTCGTTCATGGGGTCCCGAAAAACTGTTTTTT. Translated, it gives CASSRSWGPEKLFF.

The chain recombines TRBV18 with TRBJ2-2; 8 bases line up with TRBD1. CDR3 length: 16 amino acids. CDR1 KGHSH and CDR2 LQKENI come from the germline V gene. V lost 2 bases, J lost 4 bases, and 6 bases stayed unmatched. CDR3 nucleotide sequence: TGTGCCAGCTCACCAACTGGCAGGGGGCCCACCGGGGAGCTGTTTTTT. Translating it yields CASSPTGRGPTGELFF. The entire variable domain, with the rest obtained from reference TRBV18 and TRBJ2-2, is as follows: NAGVMQNPRHLVRRRGQEARLRCSPMKGHSHVYWYRQLPEEGLKFMVYLQKENIIDESGMPKERFSAEFPKEGPSILRIQQVVRGDSAAYFCASSPTGRGPTGELFFGEGSRLTVL.

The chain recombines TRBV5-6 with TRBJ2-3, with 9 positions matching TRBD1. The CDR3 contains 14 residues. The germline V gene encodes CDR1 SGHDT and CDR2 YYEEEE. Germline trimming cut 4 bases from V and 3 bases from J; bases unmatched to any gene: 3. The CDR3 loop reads CASSTGQGTDTQYF. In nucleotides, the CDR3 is TGTGCCAGCAGCACAGGACAGGGGACAGATACGCAGTATTTT.

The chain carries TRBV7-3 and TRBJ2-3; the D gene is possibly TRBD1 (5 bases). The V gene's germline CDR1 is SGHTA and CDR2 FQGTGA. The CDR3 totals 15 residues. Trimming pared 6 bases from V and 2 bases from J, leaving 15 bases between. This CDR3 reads CASSYQGMITDTQYF. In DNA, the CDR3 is TGTGCCAGCAGTTATCAGGGAATGATCACAGATACGCAGTATTTT.

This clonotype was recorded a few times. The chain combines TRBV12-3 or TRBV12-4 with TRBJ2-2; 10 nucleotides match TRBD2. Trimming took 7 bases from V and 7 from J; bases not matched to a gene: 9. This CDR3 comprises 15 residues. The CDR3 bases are TGTGCCAGCACCACTTCTAGCGGGGGAGTCGGGGAGCTGTTTTTT. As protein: CASTTSSGGVGELFF.

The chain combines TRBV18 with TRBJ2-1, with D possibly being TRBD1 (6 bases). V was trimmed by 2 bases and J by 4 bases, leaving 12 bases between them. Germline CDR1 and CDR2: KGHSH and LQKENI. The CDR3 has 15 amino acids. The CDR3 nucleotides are TGTGCCAGCTCACCAACAGGGCCGGAGTACAATGAGCAGTTCTTC. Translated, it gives CASSPTGPEYNEQFF.

The CDR3 nucleotides read TGTGCCACCAGTGATAGAGCCGGGGGCGGGGACGGTAAGCAGTACTTC. Translating it yields CATSDRAGGGDGKQYF. The rearrangement uses TRBV24-1 and TRBJ2-7; D may correspond to TRBD1 or TRBD2 (6 bases each). V was trimmed by 3 bases and J by 8 bases, leaving 22 bases between them. The CDR3 covers 16 residues. Germline CDR1 and CDR2: KGHDR and SFDVKD.